The rows below give T cell receptor beta chains drawn from one sample of a study of early T cells in non-severe SARS-CoV-2 infection. MiXCR, run by TCRdb on the 5' RACE reads, gives a single entry per CDR3 protein. The table lists fewer than 55,000 distinct CDR3 sequences, around 10% of them singletons. The sample consisted of whole blood. Receptor source: an adult who was a healthcare worker with PCR-confirmed SARS-CoV-2 infection or an uninfected control (not recorded which). CDR3s include the opening cysteine and the closing phenylalanine or tryptophan. A D gene is named only where the DNA matches it firmly. Size is omitted from some rows. Given values are once, few, many or a class for expanded clones.

TRBJ1-4,few,17,TRBV10-3,TRBD1,TGTGCCATCAGTCGGGACAGGGGAGATGGAACTAATGAAAAACTGTTTTTT,CAISRDRGDGTNEKLFF
TRBJ2-7,many,13,TRBV5-1,-,TGCGCCAGCAGCTTTGGAGGGGTTGCCGAGCAGTACTTC,CASSFGGVAEQYF
TRBJ1-2,few,13,TRBV20-1,-,TGCAGTGCTCCGACTAGCCCGACAGTTGACTACACCTTC,CSAPTSPTVDYTF
TRBJ1-1,many,11,TRBV30,-,TGTGCCTGGAGGCGGGGGCCTGAAGCTTTCTTT,CAWRRGPEAFF
TRBJ2-5,-,14,TRBV20-1,TRBD1,TGCAGTGCGTCCGCAGGGGGATGGCAAGAGACCCAGTACTTC,CSASAGGWQETQYF
TRBJ2-7,many,16,TRBV4-3,TRBD2,TGCGCCAGCAGCCAAGGTGGGAGCGGGACTTGGAACGAGCAGTACTTC,CASSQGGSGTWNEQYF
TRBJ1-2,many,13,TRBV20-1,-,TGCAGTGCCAGTAGCGAGGTTCTAGTTGGCTACACCTTC,CSASSEVLVGYTF
TRBJ1-1,many,13,TRBV3-1,-,TGTGCCAGCAGCCAAGCTGGGTTCACTGAAGCTTTCTTT,CASSQAGFTEAFF
TRBJ2-7,many,12,TRBV6-2/TRBV6-3,-,TGTGCCAGCACGGGTAGCTCCTACGAGCAGTACTTC,CASTGSSYEQYF
TRBJ1-2,-,15,TRBV7-2,-,TGTGCCAGCAGCTTAGACCCTGCCGTGGGCTATGGCTACACCTTC,CASSLDPAVGYGYTF
TRBJ1-5,few,15,TRBV2,-,TGTGCCAGCGAGGCCGGTCGGGGGCGGAATCAGCCCCAGCATTTT,CASEAGRGRNQPQHF
TRBJ1-3,-,20,TRBV6-2/TRBV6-3,-,TGTGCCAGCAGTTCCTACTCCTACATGACCGATCCCAGCCCTGGAAACACCATATATTTT,CASSSYSYMTDPSPGNTIYF
TRBJ2-7,many,14,TRBV11-2,-,TGTGCCAGCCGAGTCGACCCGCGTTCTTACGAGCAGTACTTC,CASRVDPRSYEQYF
TRBJ2-7,few,14,TRBV6-1,-,TGTGCCAGCCTCACCCAGGCAGGGCCCACCGAGCAGTACTTC,CASLTQAGPTEQYF
TRBJ1-1,many,12,TRBV5-1,-,TGCGCCAGCAGCCCCGAGAACACTGAAGCTTTCTTT,CASSPENTEAFF
TRBJ2-1,many,13,TRBV5-4,-,TGTGCCAGCAGCCTCAGGTATTCAGATGAGCAGTTCTTC,CASSLRYSDEQFF
TRBJ1-3,few,17,TRBV6-5,TRBD1,TGTGCCAGCAGCCCGACAGGGAATGTGGGGTCTGGAAACACCATATATTTT,CASSPTGNVGSGNTIYF
TRBJ2-1,-,15,TRBV11-2,TRBD2,TGTGCCAGCAGCTTTAGCGGGGGGGGCTACAATGAGCAGTTCTTC,CASSFSGGGYNEQFF
TRBJ1-2,once,13,TRBV5-8,-,TGTGCCAGCAAGGAGATCGGACCGCTTTACCGGACCTTC,CASKEIGPLYRTF
TRBJ1-1,many,14,TRBV7-2,-,TGTGCCAGCAGCTTGGGGACGGGAAACACTGAAGCTTTCTTT,CASSLGTGNTEAFF
TRBJ2-3,-,14,TRBV7-2,TRBD2,TGTGCCAGCAGCTGGGGGACTACCCAGGATACGCAGTATTTT,CASSWGTTQDTQYF
TRBJ2-5,many,16,TRBV24-1,TRBD2,TGTGCCACCAGTGATTCTTGGACTAGCGGTGAGGAGACCCAGTACTTC,CATSDSWTSGEETQYF
TRBJ2-1,-,17,TRBV7-2,TRBD2,TGTGCCAGCAGCTTAGCGTTACTAGCGGGGGGATACAATGAGCAGTTCTTC,CASSLALLAGGYNEQFF
TRBJ2-7,many,18,TRBV4-1,TRBD2,TGCGCCAGCACCTTCCCTTTTGAGCGGGAGACGAGGTCCTACGAGCAGTACTTC,CASTFPFERETRSYEQYF
TRBJ1-1,few,14,TRBV7-9,-,TGTGCCAGCAGCTCGGGACACTCCCCCACTGAAGCTTTCTTT,CASSSGHSPTEAFF
TRBJ2-5,many,19,TRBV11-2,-,TGTGCCAGCAGCTTAAACGGCCGTTTAACCCGGGACGACCAAGAGACCCAGTACTTC,CASSLNGRLTRDDQETQYF
TRBJ1-5,many,13,TRBV7-2,-,TGTGCCAGCAGCTTAGGAGGGGGGAGGCCCCAGCATTTT,CASSLGGGRPQHF
TRBJ2-7,many,17,TRBV13,-,TGTGCCAGCAGTTCTAAAGTGCGGCGGGGTTGGGACTACGAGCAGTACTTC,CASSSKVRRGWDYEQYF
TRBJ2-7,many,16,TRBV10-2,TRBD2,TGCGCCAGCACCGAGCCTGAGCGGGGAGTCACGTACGAGCAGTACTTC,CASTEPERGVTYEQYF
TRBJ1-1,many,11,TRBV29-1,-,TGCAGCGTTGAAGATCGCGCTGAAGCTTTCTTT,CSVEDRAEAFF
TRBJ1-1,few,13,TRBV7-8,-,TGTGCCAGCAGTTTGTTTGGGGGCACTGAAGCTTTCTTT,CASSLFGGTEAFF
TRBJ2-1,many,16,TRBV4-1,TRBD1,TGCGCCAGCAGCTTGTTATTACAGGGGGCTTACAATGAGCAGTTCTTC,CASSLLLQGAYNEQFF
TRBJ2-5,-,14,TRBV5-4,TRBD2,TGTGCCAGCAGCATGACTAGCACAGAAGAGACCCAGTACTTC,CASSMTSTEETQYF
TRBJ2-5,many,15,TRBV29-1,TRBD2,TGCAGCGTTGGCCCAGCGGGGAGGCCGGGAGAGACCCAGTACTTC,CSVGPAGRPGETQYF
TRBJ2-3,many,17,TRBV5-8,TRBD2,TGTGCCAGCAGCTCCATCTCTAGCGGGGGGGTGATAGATACGCAGTATTTT,CASSSISSGGVIDTQYF
TRBJ1-2,many,16,TRBV5-4,-,TGTGCCAGCAGAGCTGGTTGGGGGGGCAGTTCCTATGGCTACACCTTC,CASRAGWGGSSYGYTF
TRBJ2-3,many,13,TRBV5-1,-,TGCGCCAGCAGCTTGTTCCCCACAGATACGCAGTATTTT,CASSLFPTDTQYF
TRBJ1-1,many,15,TRBV12-5,TRBD1,TGTGCTAGTGGTTTGGGGACAGGGTATGACACTGAAGCTTTCTTT,CASGLGTGYDTEAFF
TRBJ1-1,many,15,TRBV7-2,-,TGTGCCAGCAGCTTAGAGATGTCGGTAGGTGCTGAAGCTTTCTTT,CASSLEMSVGAEAFF
TRBJ2-7,many,12,TRBV7-9,-,TGTGCCAGCAGCCCAGGGCCCTACGAGCAGTACTTC,CASSPGPYEQYF
TRBJ2-2,-,15,TRBV7-9,-,TGTGCCAGCAGCTCCGGGACCACGAACACCGGGGAGCTGTTTTTT,CASSSGTTNTGELFF
TRBJ2-1,-,16,TRBV21-1,-,TGTGCCAGCAGCAAAGCGCCGGGGGGGCCTAAGAATGAGCAGTTCTTC,CASSKAPGGPKNEQFF
TRBJ2-7,many,14,TRBV29-1,-,TGCAGCGTCTATACCGGGACAAGTGCCTACGAGCAGTACTTC,CSVYTGTSAYEQYF
TRBJ1-5,many,12,TRBV4-1,-,TGCGCCAGCAGCCAAGGCCCGTCGCCCCAGCATTTT,CASSQGPSPQHF
TRBJ1-4,many,16,TRBV5-1,-,TGCGCCAGCAGCTCAAGGACAGCTACAACTAATGAAAAACTGTTTTTT,CASSSRTATTNEKLFF
TRBJ2-1,many,15,TRBV2,TRBD2,TGTGCCAGCAGTGAGGCTAGCGGAAGATACAATGAGCAGTTCTTC,CASSEASGRYNEQFF
TRBJ2-7,many,14,TRBV20-1,TRBD2,TGCAGTGCTAGGGGACTAGCGGGGCGCCGAGAGCAGTACTTC,CSARGLAGRREQYF
TRBJ2-3,many,13,TRBV6-5,-,TGTGCCAGCGGAGACATAGGCACAGATACGCAGTATTTT,CASGDIGTDTQYF
TRBJ2-3,many,14,TRBV20-1,TRBD2,TGCAGTGTTAGACTAGCGGGGTTCACAGATACGCAGTATTTT,CSVRLAGFTDTQYF
TRBJ1-1,many,12,TRBV7-2,-,TGTGCCAGCAGCTCCTTCGTGCCGGGGGCTTTCTTT,CASSSFVPGAFF
TRBJ2-2,few,14,TRBV20-1,-,TGCAGTGCTAGAGTCGGGCAGAACACCGGGGAGCTGTTTTTT,CSARVGQNTGELFF
TRBJ1-1,many,13,TRBV29-1,-,TGCAGCGTCGAAAGGTGGTCAAACACTGAAGCTTTCTTT,CSVERWSNTEAFF
TRBJ1-6,many,15,TRBV7-6,TRBD1,TGTGCCAGCAGCCTAGGGACAGGGGATAATTCACCCCTCCACTTT,CASSLGTGDNSPLHF
TRBJ1-1,few,13,TRBV13,-,TGTGCCAGCAGCTTAGGGGCGGGACAAGAAGCTTTCTTT,CASSLGAGQEAFF